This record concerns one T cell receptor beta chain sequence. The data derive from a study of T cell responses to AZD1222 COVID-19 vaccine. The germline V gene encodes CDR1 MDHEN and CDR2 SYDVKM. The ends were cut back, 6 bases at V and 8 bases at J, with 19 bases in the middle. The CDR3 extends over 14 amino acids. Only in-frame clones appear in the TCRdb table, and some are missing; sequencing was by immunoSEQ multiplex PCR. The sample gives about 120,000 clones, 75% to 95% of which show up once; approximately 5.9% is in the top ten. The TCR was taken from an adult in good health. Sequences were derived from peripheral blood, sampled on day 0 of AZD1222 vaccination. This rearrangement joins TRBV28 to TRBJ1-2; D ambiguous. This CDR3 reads CASRSPEGFGGYTF. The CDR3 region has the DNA TGTGCCAGCAGAAGCCCTGAGGGTTTTGGGGGCTACACCTTC.